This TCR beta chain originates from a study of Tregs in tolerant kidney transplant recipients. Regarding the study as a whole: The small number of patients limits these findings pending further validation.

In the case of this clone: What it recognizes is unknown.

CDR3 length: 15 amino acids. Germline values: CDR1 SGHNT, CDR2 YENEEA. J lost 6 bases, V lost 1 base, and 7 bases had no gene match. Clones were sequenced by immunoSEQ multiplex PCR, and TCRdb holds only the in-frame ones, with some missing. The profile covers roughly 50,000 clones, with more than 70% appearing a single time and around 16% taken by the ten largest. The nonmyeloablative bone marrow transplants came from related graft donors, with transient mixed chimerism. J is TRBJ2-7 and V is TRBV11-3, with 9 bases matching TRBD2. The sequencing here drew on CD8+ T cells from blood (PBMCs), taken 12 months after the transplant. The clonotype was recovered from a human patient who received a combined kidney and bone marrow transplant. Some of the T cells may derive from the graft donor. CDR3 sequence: CASSLVSGSLIEQYF. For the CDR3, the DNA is TGTGCCAGCAGCTTAGTTAGCGGGAGTCTTATCGAGCAGTACTTC.